A selection of T cell receptor beta chains follows, all from one sample in a study of T cells in Graves' hyperthyroidism and ophthalmopathy. TCRdb called the multiplex PCR reads again in MiXCR, with one record for every CDR3 protein. Here the sample spans under 700,000 distinct CDR3 sequences, approximately 15% being singletons. The sequenced sample consisted of blood. The source is a woman in her late teens or twenties with Graves' hyperthyroidism. CDR3s leave out the opening cysteine and the closing phenylalanine or tryptophan. Size is omitted from some rows. Given values are once, few, many or a class for expanded clones.

abundance: -; v_gene: TRBV11-1; CDR3aa: ASSHPSYTGAF
abundance: many; v_gene: TRBV7-6; CDR3aa: ASSVGIPGRTEAF
abundance: -; v_gene: TRBV7-2; CDR3aa: ASSLGGSGFNEQF
abundance: -; v_gene: TRBV19; CDR3aa: ASNPTGTGTKNIQY
abundance: -; v_gene: TRBV29-1; CDR3aa: SVASGTGNQPQH
abundance: many; v_gene: TRBV20-1; CDR3aa: SAMQGNNEKLF
abundance: -; v_gene: TRBV6-1; CDR3aa: ASREDRGGDGYT
abundance: -; v_gene: TRBV6-1; CDR3aa: ASSRQGQNIEAF
abundance: many; v_gene: TRBV12-3/TRBV12-4; CDR3aa: ASSFRSQEAF
abundance: -; v_gene: TRBV11-2; CDR3aa: ASSSPRGGAAGANVLT
abundance: few; v_gene: TRBV11-3; CDR3aa: ASSLSGTGFAEAF
abundance: once; v_gene: TRBV6-1; CDR3aa: ASTPGQPPARSYPQH
abundance: -; v_gene: TRBV5-1; CDR3aa: ASNFRQPRQETQY
abundance: -; v_gene: TRBV27; CDR3aa: ASSLGGRITYEQY
abundance: many; v_gene: TRBV20-1; CDR3aa: SAREARSYNEQF
abundance: -; v_gene: TRBV20-1; CDR3aa: SASRVRIGNQPQH
abundance: many; v_gene: TRBV7-2; CDR3aa: ASSLFAGSDEQY
abundance: -; v_gene: TRBV7-6; CDR3aa: ASTRWVGRDTQY
abundance: many; v_gene: TRBV11-2; CDR3aa: ASSLVGTRMYNEQF
abundance: few; v_gene: TRBV19; CDR3aa: ASSMPDWGGQPQH
abundance: many; v_gene: TRBV7-2; CDR3aa: ASSAQTKGQGTYEQY
abundance: many; v_gene: TRBV28; CDR3aa: ASSLRRTYRHQETQY
abundance: many; v_gene: TRBV27; CDR3aa: ASSLAPVNTEAF
abundance: -; v_gene: TRBV20-1; CDR3aa: SATIGGVGNQPQH
abundance: many; v_gene: TRBV6-1; CDR3aa: ASIGLGSTDTQY
abundance: -; v_gene: TRBV20-1; CDR3aa: SASGASGSYNEQF
abundance: few; v_gene: TRBV24-1; CDR3aa: ASQGLYTEAF
abundance: few; v_gene: TRBV27; CDR3aa: ASSLFERSYNEQF